The 31 T cell receptor beta chains presented below share a single source sample, sequenced in a study of cytomegalovirus exposure and HLA in healthy donors (TCRdb year 2017). The library relied on the immunoSEQ multiplex PCR assay. For the multiplex PCR, a mixture combining 60 forward primers for TCR Vbeta segments and 13 reverse primers for TCR Jbeta segments was used. This is the immuneACCESS table as TCRdb keeps it, with only in-frame sequences that have V and J called. A part of the clones is gone; compared with another copy, unresolved V genes explain less than half, and the rest is unexplained. This sample holds approximately 280,000 clones; roughly 90% were observed only once. The biggest ten clones account for approximately 2.4% of the sample. The specimen sequenced was PBMCs. These receptors were collected from a woman between 18 and 29 years old in good health and CMV-seronegative.

The chain recombines TRBV18 with TRBJ2-1; TRBD1 matches 9 bases. J was trimmed by 5 bases and V by 0 bases; bases with no gene match: 2. The CDR3 has 15 amino acids. The germline gives CDR1 KGHSH, CDR2 LQKENI. The CDR3 DNA reads as TGTGCCAGCTCACCACCGGGACAGGGAAACAATGAGCAGTTCTTC. Translated, it gives CASSPPGQGNNEQFF.

The rearrangement uses TRBV30 and TRBJ1-5; 7 bases line up with TRBD1. This CDR3 spans 14 amino acids. In germline, CDR1 is GTSNPN, CDR2 SVGIG (reference sequence). V lost 3 bases to trimming and J lost 0 bases; unmatched junction nucleotides: 2. CDR3 nucleotides: TGTGCCTGGAGGGGACAGAGTAGCAATCAGCCCCAGCATTTT. This translates into CAWRGQSSNQPQHF.

In DNA, the CDR3 is TGTGCCAGCAGCTTAGGTAGAGGACAAGAGACCCAGTACTTC. Its protein is CASSLGRGQETQYF. The chain employs TRBV11-2 and TRBJ2-5; no firm D call. The CDR3 contains 14 residues. The germline V and J ends were trimmed by 1 base and 2 bases, with 8 bases remaining between them. Germline values: CDR1 SGHAT, CDR2 FQNNGV.

This chain connects TRBV11-2 to TRBJ1-1, with unresolved D. The CDR3 runs 12 residues. The germline gives CDR1 SGHAT, CDR2 FQNNGV. The V and J ends lost 5 bases and 7 bases respectively, with 11 bases between them. This chain's CDR3 is CASSQSGDEAFF. As DNA, the CDR3 is TGTGCCAGCAGCCAATCCGGGGATGAAGCTTTCTTT.

The J gene is TRBJ2-1, the V gene TRBV10-3; D remains ambiguous. The germline V gene encodes CDR1 ENHRY and CDR2 SYGVKD. V was trimmed by 3 bases and J by 5 bases, leaving 5 bases between them. This CDR3 comprises 12 residues. In DNA form, the CDR3 reads TGTGCCATCAGTGAATCGGACAATGAGCAGTTCTTC. Translation: CAISESDNEQFF.

The V call is TRBV28, the J call TRBJ1-4; maybe TRBD1 (6 bases). The CDR3 contains 15 residues. The ends were cut back, 5 bases at V and 6 bases at J, with 16 bases in the middle. Germline-derived CDR1 and CDR2 are MDHEN and SYDVKM. The CDR3 reads CASSPPTGHYEKLFF. CDR3 bases: TGTGCCAGCAGTCCACCGACAGGACATTATGAAAAACTGTTTTTT.

The gene calls are TRBV4-2 and TRBJ1-6; 7 nucleotides line up with TRBD1. The germline gives CDR1 LGHNA, CDR2 YNFKEQ. V lost 0 bases and J lost 8; bases outside the gene matches: 4. CDR3 size: 15 residues. CDR3 loop: CASSQEWDSYSPLHF. The CDR3 DNA reads as TGTGCCAGCAGCCAAGAGTGGGACAGTTATTCACCCCTCCACTTT.

In its sample, this clone was seen once. The rearrangement uses TRBV28 and TRBJ1-1; 7 bases agree with TRBD1. Germline trimming cut 8 bases from V and 5 bases from J; bases unmatched to any gene: 14. The germline V gene has CDR1 MDHEN and CDR2 SYDVKM. The CDR3 totals 15 residues. The CDR3 is CASYSASRGWTEAFF. Written as DNA, the CDR3 is TGTGCCAGCTATTCCGCCTCCAGGGGGTGGACTGAAGCTTTCTTT.

This clone was found once. The chain links TRBV5-8 to TRBJ1-2; maybe TRBD1 (6 bases). The length of the CDR3 is 14 residues. Germline-derived CDR1 and CDR2 are SGHTS and YDEGEE. The ends were cut back, 4 bases at V and 4 bases at J, with 14 bases in the middle. The chain's CDR3 is CASSLDRTFYGYTF. DNA for the CDR3: TGTGCCAGCAGCCTGGACAGAACATTCTATGGCTACACCTTC.

The chain couples TRBV6-5 to TRBJ1-6; 9 bases are a match to TRBD1. Germline values: CDR1 MNHEY, CDR2 SVGAGI. CDR3 length equals 14 residues. The V gene end was trimmed by 4 bases and the J gene end by 11 bases; junction bases not matched to a gene: 6. CDR3: CASSSRDRAPPLHF. In DNA, the CDR3 is TGTGCCAGCAGTTCCAGGGACAGGGCGCCACCCCTCCACTTT.

This clone was seen a handful of times. J is TRBJ1-2 and V is TRBV7-3; the match to TRBD1 covers 9 bases. The junction had 3 bases not matched to a gene; V was cut back by 3 bases and J by 7 bases. Germline CDR1 SGHTA, CDR2 FQGTGA. CDR3 size: 13 residues. Written as DNA, the CDR3 is TGTGCCAGCAGCTTGACAGGGGGAGGTGGCTACACCTTC. Its protein product is CASSLTGGGGYTF.

The chain employs TRBV15 and TRBJ1-1; TRBD1 is a possible D gene (5 bases). CDR3 length: 16 amino acids. The V gene lost 0 bases and the J gene lost 2 bases, with 13 bases spanning the gap. Germline V gives CDR1 LNHNV, CDR2 YYDKDF (reference sequence). The CDR3 sequence: CATSRDKATGNTEAFF. CDR3 in DNA: TGTGCCACCAGCAGAGATAAGGCAACAGGTAACACTGAAGCTTTCTTT.

This clone was seen just once. The V and J genes are TRBV4-1 and TRBJ2-5; tentatively, D is TRBD2 (6 bases). The V gene's germline CDR1 is MGHRA and CDR2 YSYEKL. The CDR3 runs to 16 residues. Trimming removed 1 base at V and 5 bases at J, with 17 bases between. CDR3 protein: CASSQGRDSRPETQYF. The CDR3 bases are TGCGCCAGCAGCCAAGGACGGGACTCCCGCCCTGAGACCCAGTACTTC.

About this clone: One junction end does not reproduce the germline sequence, and a read error may be involved. The sample has other DNA sequences that encode this CDR3 too. This sequence joins TRBV10-2 and TRBJ1-6; 11 bases map to TRBD1. The CDR3 extends over 16 amino acids. CDR1 WSHSY and CDR2 SAAADI come from the germline V gene. The CDR3 DNA reads TGCGCCAGCAGTTTCGGACAGGGGGCTTATAATTCCCCCCTCCACTTT. Translating it yields CASSFGQGAYNSPLHF.

The chain uses TRBV5-1 and TRBJ2-3; the match to TRBD1 covers 7 bases. Unmatched junction bases numbered 7, after V lost 3 bases and J lost 6 bases. CDR1 SGHRS and CDR2 YFSETQ come from the germline V gene. This CDR3 has 14 residues. Here the CDR3 reads CASSSGTGDDTQYF. DNA of the CDR3: TGCGCCAGCAGCTCCGGTACAGGGGACGATACGCAGTATTTT.

The gene calls are TRBV7-9 and TRBJ2-5; D possibly corresponds to TRBD2 (6 bases). The DNA end lines up better with TRBJ2-7; the J call may be wrong. CDR1 and CDR2 (germline): SEHNR, FQNEAQ (reference sequence). The CDR3 sequence is 14 residues long. The CDR3 region is CASSPPGLTYEQYF. As DNA, the CDR3 is TGTGCCAGCAGCCCGCCGGGACTCACCTACGAGCAGTACTTC.

In this sample, this clone turned up once. J is TRBJ2-7 and V is TRBV10-2; 13 positions match TRBD2. Germline V gives CDR1 WSHSY, CDR2 SAAADI. This CDR3 is 14 amino acids long. J lost 5 bases, V lost 7 bases, and 5 bases had no gene match. This CDR3 is CASKTSGGLHEQYF. CDR3 DNA: TGCGCCAGCAAGACTAGCGGGGGGCTTCACGAGCAGTACTTC.

This rearrangement joins TRBV5-4 to TRBJ2-7, with TRBD2 matching 7 bases. The CDR3 spans 13 residues. CDR1 is SGHNT and CDR2 is YYREEE in the germline V gene (reference sequence). The ends lost 6 bases at V and 2 bases at J; junction bases unmatched: 5. The CDR3 loop is CASTPGGAYEQYF. CDR3 bases: TGTGCCAGCACTCCTGGGGGGGCCTACGAGCAGTACTTC.

The chain is built from TRBV15 and TRBJ2-7; D is possibly TRBD1 (7 bases). Trimming took 5 bases from V and 3 from J, leaving 17 bases between them. In germline, CDR1 is LNHNV, CDR2 YYDKDF (reference sequence). There are 15 residues in the CDR3. CDR3 sequence (DNA): TGTGCCACCAGCGCTCGGGACTCAGGGGGCTACGAGCAGTACTTC. Protein product: CATSARDSGGYEQYF.

This chain connects TRBV27 to TRBJ2-7, with TRBD1 identical over 9 bases. CDR1 is MNHEY, CDR2 SMNVEV, per germline (reference sequence). The trim removed 3 bases at V and 6 bases at J, leaving 6 bases unmatched. The CDR3 covers 14 residues. The CDR3 sequence is CASSFGTGSTEQYF. CDR3 nucleotides: TGTGCCAGCAGTTTCGGGACAGGGAGTACCGAGCAGTACTTC.

The V call is TRBV30, the J call TRBJ2-7; TRBD1 aligns across 11 bases. The CDR3 runs 13 residues. The V gene's germline CDR1 is GTSNPN and CDR2 SVGIG (reference sequence). Trimming removed 5 bases from V and 3 bases from J; junction bases left unmatched: 3. The CDR3 DNA reads as TGTGCCTGGGCCGGGACAGGGGGCTACGAGCAGTACTTC. This translates into CAWAGTGGYEQYF.

The chain couples TRBV4-2 to TRBJ2-1; TRBD2 matches at 8 bases. The germline V gene encodes CDR1 LGHNA and CDR2 YNFKEQ. This CDR3 is built from 14 residues. With 3 bases clipped from V and 10 bases from J, the junction kept 8 bases outside the gene matches. CDR3 in amino acids: CASSQSGLGVEQFF. The CDR3 coding sequence is TGTGCCAGCAGCCAGTCGGGACTAGGGGTGGAGCAGTTCTTC.

The J gene is TRBJ1-4, the V gene TRBV6-6, with 8 bases aligning to TRBD1. The germline V gene has CDR1 MNHNY and CDR2 SVGAGI (reference sequence). The CDR3 is made up of 14 amino acids. Unmatched junction bases numbered 4, after V lost 7 bases and J lost 3 bases. In DNA, the CDR3 is TGTGCCAGCAACGACAGGGGAGCTAATGAAAAACTGTTTTTT. Protein sequence: CASNDRGANEKLFF.

The CDR3 nucleotides are TGTGCCAGCAGTTCCCCTAGCGGGGGGGCTGACGAGCAGTACTTC. This encodes CASSSPSGGADEQYF. The chain joins TRBV28 to TRBJ2-7; 12 positions match TRBD2. V shed 4 bases and J 5 bases; nucleotides not matched to a gene: 6. CDR1 is MDHEN and CDR2 is SYDVKM in the germline V gene. The CDR3 is made up of 15 amino acids.

The chain links TRBV19 to TRBJ1-6; 7 bases align to TRBD1. This CDR3 contains 17 residues. Germline assignment: CDR1 LNHDA and CDR2 SQIVND (reference sequence). The junction had 17 bases not matched to a gene; V was cut back by 5 bases and J by 10 bases. The CDR3 reads CASSFKGGLGSRSPLHF. The CDR3 region has the DNA TGTGCCAGTAGTTTTAAAGGGGGCCTAGGATCAAGGTCACCCCTCCACTTT.

The chain is built from TRBV12-5 and TRBJ1-2; D uncertain. V was trimmed by 3 bases and J by 2 bases, leaving 7 bases between them. Germline V gene lookup returns CDR1 LGHNT and CDR2 FRNRAP. CDR3 length equals 13 residues. The CDR3 here is CASGFRGNYGYTF. DNA of the CDR3: TGTGCTAGTGGTTTCCGAGGGAACTATGGCTACACCTTC. Using reference TRBV12-5 and TRBJ1-2 for the parts outside the CDR3, the full variable domain is DARVTQTPRHKVTEMGQEVTMRCQPILGHNTVFWYRQTMMQGLELLAYFRNRAPLDDSGMPKDRFSAEMPDATLATLKIQPSEPRDSAVYFCASGFRGNYGYTFGSGTRLTVV.

This clone was observed a single time. CDR3 sequence reads: CASSLQGLAEAFF. DNA of the CDR3: TGTGCCAGCAGTTTACAGGGTTTGGCTGAAGCTTTCTTT. J is TRBJ1-1 and V is TRBV2; D may be TRBD1 (6 bases). Trimming pared 5 bases from V and 6 bases from J, leaving 13 bases between. The CDR3 has 13 amino acids. CDR1 SNHLY and CDR2 FYNNEI come from the germline V gene.

The chain links TRBV5-1 to TRBJ2-5; D might be TRBD1 (5 bases). The germline V gene has CDR1 SGHRS and CDR2 YFSETQ. The CDR3 extends over 13 amino acids. The ends were cut back, 3 bases at V and 0 bases at J, with 6 bases in the middle. CDR3 loop: CASSSDNQETQYF. The DNA for the CDR3 is TGCGCCAGCAGCTCGGACAACCAAGAGACCCAGTACTTC.

This clone was recorded only once. The V gene is TRBV25-1, the J gene TRBJ2-3, with D possibly being TRBD1 (5 bases). CDR1 is MGHDK and CDR2 is SYGVNS in the germline V gene. The V and J ends lost 4 bases and 0 bases respectively, with 11 bases between them. The CDR3 length is 15 residues. CDR3 sequence reads: CASSALGASTDTQYF. The CDR3 DNA is TGTGCCAGCAGTGCGTTAGGGGCAAGCACAGATACGCAGTATTTT.

The chain carries TRBV12-5 and TRBJ2-3; 14 positions agree with TRBD2. Germline V gene sequence: CDR1 LGHNT, CDR2 FRNRAP. CDR3 length equals 16 residues. After removal of 1 base from V and 5 bases from J, the junction contained 2 bases not matched to a gene. The CDR3: CASGLGTSGGQDTQYF. In nucleotides, the CDR3 is TGTGCTAGTGGTTTGGGGACTAGCGGGGGGCAAGATACGCAGTATTTT. Based on the CDR3 plus reference TRBV12-5 and TRBJ2-3, the full variable domain is DARVTQTPRHKVTEMGQEVTMRCQPILGHNTVFWYRQTMMQGLELLAYFRNRAPLDDSGMPKDRFSAEMPDATLATLKIQPSEPRDSAVYFCASGLGTSGGQDTQYFGPGTRLTVL.

The chain links TRBV2 to TRBJ2-1, with D tentatively TRBD2 (7 bases). This CDR3 region has 11 residues. V lost 11 bases, J lost 8 bases, and 13 bases lay in between. Looked up from germline, CDR1 is SNHLY and CDR2 is FYNNEI. The CDR3 sequence: CALRGADEQFF. CDR3 DNA: TGTGCCTTACGGGGGGCGGATGAGCAGTTCTTC.